Below are 6 T cell receptor beta chains sequenced from a single sample in a study of blood T cell repertoires in COVID-19. Assay used: immunoSEQ multiplex PCR; TCRdb lists only in-frame clones, some missing. The profile shows about 180,000 clones, approximately 80% of them singletons. Sequences were obtained from PBMCs or T cells enriched from blood (not recorded which). Source of these receptors: a man in his sixties who had been exposed to COVID-19.

The rearrangement links TRBV3-1 (or the pseudogene TRBV3-2) to TRBJ2-3; TRBD2 matches 9 bases. Unmatched junction bases numbered 8, after V lost 4 bases and J lost 0 bases. The CDR3 runs 17 residues. Germline CDR1 is LGHDT and CDR2 is YNNKEL (reference sequence). The CDR3, as DNA: TGTGCCAGCAGCCGAGACCCTCTAGCGGGAAGCACAGATACGCAGTATTTT. Translating gives CASSRDPLAGSTDTQYF.

The genes are TRBV5-1 and TRBJ2-3; 12 positions match TRBD2. This CDR3 has 17 residues. Trimming cost V 4 bases and J 2 bases; bases outside gene matches: 8. Germline lookup yields CDR1 SGHRS and CDR2 YFSETQ. CDR3 amino acids: CASSQRLAGGDTDTQYF. CDR3 in DNA: TGCGCCAGCAGCCAGCGGCTAGCGGGAGGGGACACAGATACGCAGTATTTT.

This chain joins TRBV10-3 and TRBJ2-1; 8 bases map to TRBD1. This CDR3 is built from 13 residues. Per germline, CDR1 ENHRY and CDR2 SYGVKD. The V and J ends lost 7 bases and 5 bases, in that order; junction bases with no gene match: 4. This chain's CDR3 is CAIMTDRDNEQFF. In DNA, the CDR3 is TGTGCCATCATGACGGACAGGGACAATGAGCAGTTCTTC.

The genes are TRBV3-1 (or the pseudogene TRBV3-2) and TRBJ2-5; D unresolved. CDR3 length equals 14 residues. Germline V gene data show CDR1 as LGHDT and CDR2 as YNNKEL (reference sequence). The V and J ends lost 0 bases and 6 bases respectively, with 11 bases between them. CDR3 sequence (DNA): TGTGCCAGCAGCCAAGATGTTCCTCAGAAGACCCAGTACTTC. Its protein is CASSQDVPQKTQYF.

Only one count was recorded for this clone. The V gene is TRBV7-2, the J gene TRBJ1-5, with 7 nucleotides matching TRBD1. The junction had 4 bases not matched to a gene; V was cut back by 5 bases and J by 3 bases. The germline V gene has CDR1 SGHTA and CDR2 FQGNSA. This CDR3 is 14 amino acids long. Here the CDR3 reads CASSLTGPNQPQHF. In DNA form, the CDR3 reads TGTGCCAGCAGCCTGACAGGGCCCAATCAGCCCCAGCATTTT.

This chain connects TRBV9 to TRBJ2-3, with TRBD1 as a possible D gene (5 bases). The CDR3 extends over 16 amino acids. The V gene's germline CDR1 is SGDLS and CDR2 YYNGEE. The germline V and J ends were trimmed by 2 bases and 0 bases, with 13 bases remaining between them. The CDR3 loop is CASSVFDRSSTDTQYF. DNA for the CDR3: TGTGCCAGCAGCGTCTTCGACAGATCTAGCACAGATACGCAGTATTTT.